This T cell receptor beta chain was profiled in a study of blood T cell repertoires in COVID-19. Repertoires were generated with immunoSEQ multiplex PCR, while TCRdb's copy carries only in-frame clones and drops some. The table records hundreds of thousands of clones, roughly 80% of them present only once. Sequenced: peripheral blood. The origin of this receptor is an elderly woman with acute or convalescent COVID-19.

CDR3 nucleotides: TGTGCCAGCTCACCTGAGACAGGGCAACACGAGCAGTACTTC. It is translated as CASSPETGQHEQYF. The rearrangement links TRBV18 to TRBJ2-7, with 7 bases identical to TRBD1. The CDR3 loop spans 14 amino acids. Germline CDR1 is KGHSH and CDR2 is LQKENI. V shed 3 bases, J shed 5 bases, and the junction held 7 bases outside the gene matches. The whole variable domain, remainder taken from reference TRBV18 and TRBJ2-7, is NAGVMQNPRHLVRRRGQEARLRCSPMKGHSHVYWYRQLPEEGLKFMVYLQKENIIDESGMPKERFSAEFPKEGPSILRIQQVVRGDSAAYFCASSPETGQHEQYFGPGTRLTVT.